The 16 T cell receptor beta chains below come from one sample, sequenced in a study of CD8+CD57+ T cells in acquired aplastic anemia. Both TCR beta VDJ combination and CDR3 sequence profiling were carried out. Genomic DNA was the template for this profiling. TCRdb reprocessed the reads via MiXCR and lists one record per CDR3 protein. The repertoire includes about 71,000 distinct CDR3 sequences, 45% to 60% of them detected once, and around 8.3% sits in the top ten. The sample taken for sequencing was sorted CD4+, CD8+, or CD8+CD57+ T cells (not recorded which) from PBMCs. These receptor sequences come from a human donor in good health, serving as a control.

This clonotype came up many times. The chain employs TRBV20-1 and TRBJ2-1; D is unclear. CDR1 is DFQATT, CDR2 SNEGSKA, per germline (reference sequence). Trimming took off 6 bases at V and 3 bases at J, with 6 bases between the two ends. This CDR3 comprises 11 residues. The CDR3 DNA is TGCAGTGCGGGCGACTACAATGAGCAGTTCTTC. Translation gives CSAGDYNEQFF.

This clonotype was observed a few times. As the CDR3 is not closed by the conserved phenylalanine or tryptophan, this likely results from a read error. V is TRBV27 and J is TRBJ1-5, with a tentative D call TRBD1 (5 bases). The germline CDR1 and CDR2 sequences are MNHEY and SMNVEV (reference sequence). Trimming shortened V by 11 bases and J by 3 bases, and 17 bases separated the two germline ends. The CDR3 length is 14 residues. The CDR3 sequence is CASGPGINNQPQHS. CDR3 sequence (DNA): TGTGCCTCCGGGCCAGGGATTAACAATCAGCCCCAGCATTCT.

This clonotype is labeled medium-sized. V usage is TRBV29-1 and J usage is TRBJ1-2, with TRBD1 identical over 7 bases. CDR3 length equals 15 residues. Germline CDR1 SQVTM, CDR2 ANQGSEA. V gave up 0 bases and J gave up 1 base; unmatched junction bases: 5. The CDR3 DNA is TGCAGCGTTGAAGATCGAAGACAGGGTAACTATGGCTACACCTTC. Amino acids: CSVEDRRQGNYGYTF.

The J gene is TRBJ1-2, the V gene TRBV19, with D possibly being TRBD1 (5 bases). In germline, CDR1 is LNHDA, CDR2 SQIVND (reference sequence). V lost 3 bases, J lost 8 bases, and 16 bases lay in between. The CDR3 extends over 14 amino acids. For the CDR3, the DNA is TGTGCCAGTAGTATCCAGGCGGGGGGTAGCGGCTACACCTTC. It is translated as CASSIQAGGSGYTF.

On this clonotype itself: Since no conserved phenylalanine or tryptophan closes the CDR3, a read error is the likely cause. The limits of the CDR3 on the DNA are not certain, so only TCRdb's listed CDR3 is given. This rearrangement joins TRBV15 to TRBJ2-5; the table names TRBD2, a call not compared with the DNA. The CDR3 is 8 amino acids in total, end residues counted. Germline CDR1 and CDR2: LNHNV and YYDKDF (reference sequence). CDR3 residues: CATSRPSG.

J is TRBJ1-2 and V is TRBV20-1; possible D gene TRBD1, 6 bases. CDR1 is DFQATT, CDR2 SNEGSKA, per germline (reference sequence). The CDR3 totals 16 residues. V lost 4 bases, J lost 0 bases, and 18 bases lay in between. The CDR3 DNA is TGCAGTGCTAAGGGGGACATTGAACTCCCTAACTATGGCTACACCTTC. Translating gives CSAKGDIELPNYGYTF.

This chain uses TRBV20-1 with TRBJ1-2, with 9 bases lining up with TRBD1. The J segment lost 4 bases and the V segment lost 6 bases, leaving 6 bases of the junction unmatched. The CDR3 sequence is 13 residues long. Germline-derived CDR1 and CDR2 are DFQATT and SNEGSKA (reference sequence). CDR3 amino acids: CSAERTGVYGYTF. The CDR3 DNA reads TGCAGTGCCGAGAGGACAGGGGTCTATGGCTACACCTTC.

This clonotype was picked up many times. CDR3 sequence: CASSLVGLDAQNTEAFF. The CDR3 coding sequence is TGCGCCAGCAGCTTGGTGGGTCTAGATGCTCAGAACACTGAAGCTTTCTTT. The gene calls are TRBV5-1 and TRBJ1-1; D gene ambiguous. Germline V gene sequence: CDR1 SGHRS, CDR2 YFSETQ. Deletions cut 0 bases from V and 1 base from J, with 16 bases between. CDR3 length: 17 amino acids.

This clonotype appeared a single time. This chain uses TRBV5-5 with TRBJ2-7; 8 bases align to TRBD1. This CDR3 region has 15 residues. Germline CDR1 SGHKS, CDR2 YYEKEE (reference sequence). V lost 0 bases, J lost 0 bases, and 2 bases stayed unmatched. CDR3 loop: CASSLEQGVSYEQYF. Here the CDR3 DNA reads TGTGCCAGCAGCTTGGAACAGGGGGTCTCCTACGAGCAGTACTTC.

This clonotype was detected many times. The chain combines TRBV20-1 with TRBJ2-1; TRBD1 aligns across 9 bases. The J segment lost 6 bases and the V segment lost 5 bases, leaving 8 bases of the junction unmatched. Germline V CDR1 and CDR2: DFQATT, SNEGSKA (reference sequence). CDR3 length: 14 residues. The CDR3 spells CSAGRDRVRNEQFF. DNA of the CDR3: TGCAGTGCTGGACGGGACAGGGTTCGCAATGAGCAGTTCTTC.

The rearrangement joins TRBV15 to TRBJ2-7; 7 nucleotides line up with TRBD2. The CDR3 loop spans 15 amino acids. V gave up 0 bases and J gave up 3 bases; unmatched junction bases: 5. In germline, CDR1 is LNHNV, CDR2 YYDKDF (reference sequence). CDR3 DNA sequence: TGTGCCACCAGCAGAGATTGGGGGGGTAGCTACGAGCAGTACTTC. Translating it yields CATSRDWGGSYEQYF.

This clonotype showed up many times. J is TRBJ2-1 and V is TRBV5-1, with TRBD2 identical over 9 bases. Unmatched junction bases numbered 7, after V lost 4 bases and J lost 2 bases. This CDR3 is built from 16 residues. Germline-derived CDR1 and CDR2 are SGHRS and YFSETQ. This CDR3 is CASSPWTSEAYNEQFF. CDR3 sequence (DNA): TGCGCCAGCAGCCCGTGGACTAGCGAGGCCTACAATGAGCAGTTCTTC.

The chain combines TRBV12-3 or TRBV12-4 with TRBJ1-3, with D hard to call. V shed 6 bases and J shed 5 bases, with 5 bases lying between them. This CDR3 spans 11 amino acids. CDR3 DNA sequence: TGTGCCAGCAGGGCCAGAAACACCATATATTTT. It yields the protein CASRARNTIYF.

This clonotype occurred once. CDR3 in amino acids: CSARNRARTEAFF. The CDR3 bases are TGCAGTGCTAGGAACAGGGCACGGACTGAAGCTTTCTTT. V is TRBV20-1 and J is TRBJ1-1, with a tentative D call TRBD1 (6 bases). CDR1 DFQATT and CDR2 SNEGSKA come from the germline V gene (reference sequence). Trimming removed 3 bases at V and 5 bases at J, with 13 bases between. CDR3 length equals 13 residues.

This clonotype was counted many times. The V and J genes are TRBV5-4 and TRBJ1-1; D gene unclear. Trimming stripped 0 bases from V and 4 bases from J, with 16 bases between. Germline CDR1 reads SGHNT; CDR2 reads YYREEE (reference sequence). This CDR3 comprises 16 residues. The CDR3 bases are TGTGCCAGCAGCTTGGCGTTAGGGCAGAAGGGCACTGAAGCTTTCTTT. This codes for CASSLALGQKGTEAFF.

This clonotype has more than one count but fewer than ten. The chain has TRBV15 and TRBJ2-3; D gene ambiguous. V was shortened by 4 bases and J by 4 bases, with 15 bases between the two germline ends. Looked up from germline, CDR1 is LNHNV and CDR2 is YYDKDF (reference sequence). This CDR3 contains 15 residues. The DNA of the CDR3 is TGTGCCACCAGCAACGTAAGAGATCCGCCAGATACGCAGTATTTT. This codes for CATSNVRDPPDTQYF. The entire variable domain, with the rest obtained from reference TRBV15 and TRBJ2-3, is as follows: DAMVIQNPRYQVTQFGKPVTLSCSQTLNHNVMYWYQQKSSQAPKLLFHYYDKDFNNEADTPDNFQSRRPNTSFCFLDIRSPGLGDTAMYLCATSNVRDPPDTQYFGPGTRLTVL.